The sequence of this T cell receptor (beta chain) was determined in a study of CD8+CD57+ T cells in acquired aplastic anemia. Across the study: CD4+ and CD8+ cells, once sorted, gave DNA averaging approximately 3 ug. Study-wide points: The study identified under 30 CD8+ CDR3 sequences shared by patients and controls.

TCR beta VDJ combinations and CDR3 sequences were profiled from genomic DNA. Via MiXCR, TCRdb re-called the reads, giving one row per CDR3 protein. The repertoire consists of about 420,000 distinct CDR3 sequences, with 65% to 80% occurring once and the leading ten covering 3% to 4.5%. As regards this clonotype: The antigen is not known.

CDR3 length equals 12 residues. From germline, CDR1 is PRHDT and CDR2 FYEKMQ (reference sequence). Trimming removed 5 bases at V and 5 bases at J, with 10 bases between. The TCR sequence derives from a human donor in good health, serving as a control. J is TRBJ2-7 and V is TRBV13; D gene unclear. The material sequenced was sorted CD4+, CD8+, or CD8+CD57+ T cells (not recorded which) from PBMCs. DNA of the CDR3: TGTGCCAGCAGCACCGGACGGAACGAGCAGTACTTC. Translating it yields CASSTGRNEQYF.